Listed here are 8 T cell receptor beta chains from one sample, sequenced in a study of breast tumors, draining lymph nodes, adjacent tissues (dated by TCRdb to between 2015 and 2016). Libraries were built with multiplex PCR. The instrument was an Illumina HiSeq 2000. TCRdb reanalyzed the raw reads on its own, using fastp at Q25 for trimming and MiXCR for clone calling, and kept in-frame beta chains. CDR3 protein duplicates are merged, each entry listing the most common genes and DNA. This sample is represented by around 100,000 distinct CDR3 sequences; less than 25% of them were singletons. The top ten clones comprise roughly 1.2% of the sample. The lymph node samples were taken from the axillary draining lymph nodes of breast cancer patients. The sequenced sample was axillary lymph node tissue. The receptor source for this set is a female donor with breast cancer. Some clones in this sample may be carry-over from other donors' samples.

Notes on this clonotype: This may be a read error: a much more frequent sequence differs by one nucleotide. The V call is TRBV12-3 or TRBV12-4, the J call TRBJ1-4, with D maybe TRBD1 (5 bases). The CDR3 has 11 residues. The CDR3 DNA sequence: TGTGTCAGCAGGGACGGGCAGAAGTTGTTTTTT. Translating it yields CVSRDGQKLFF.

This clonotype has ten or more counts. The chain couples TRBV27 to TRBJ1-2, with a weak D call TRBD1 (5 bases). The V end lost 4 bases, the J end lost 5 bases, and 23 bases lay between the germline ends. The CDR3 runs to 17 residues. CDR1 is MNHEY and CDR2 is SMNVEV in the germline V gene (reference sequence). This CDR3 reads CASSSAAAGQTAYGYTF. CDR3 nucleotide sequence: TGTGCCAGCAGTTCAGCCGCCGCGGGGCAGACAGCTTATGGCTACACCTTC.

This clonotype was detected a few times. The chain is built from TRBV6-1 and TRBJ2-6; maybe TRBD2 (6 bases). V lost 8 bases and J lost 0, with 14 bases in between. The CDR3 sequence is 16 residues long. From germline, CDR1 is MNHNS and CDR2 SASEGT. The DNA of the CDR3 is TGTGCCAGCCGGGACGGGAGTCGCTCTGGGGCCAACGTCCTGACTTTC. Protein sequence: CASRDGSRSGANVLTF.

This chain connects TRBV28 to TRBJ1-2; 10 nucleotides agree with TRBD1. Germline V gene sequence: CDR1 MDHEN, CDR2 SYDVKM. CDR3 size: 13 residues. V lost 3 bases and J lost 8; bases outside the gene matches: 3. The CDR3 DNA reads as TGTGCCAGCAGTTTGACAGGGGGCAAAGGCTACACCTTC. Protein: CASSLTGGKGYTF.

CDR3 sequence (DNA): TGTGCCAGCAGCCCTAAAGGGACAGGGATACACATTCAGTACTTC. Protein product: CASSPKGTGIHIQYF. The chain links TRBV5-8 to TRBJ2-4, with 9 bases aligning to TRBD1. The CDR3 is 15 residues long. Germline V gene lookup returns CDR1 SGHTS and CDR2 YDEGEE. Unmatched junction bases numbered 10, after V lost 4 bases and J lost 8 bases. The whole variable domain, remainder taken from reference TRBV5-8 and TRBJ2-4, is EAGVTQSPTHLIKTRGQQATLRCSPISGHTSVYWYQQALGLGLQFLLWYDEGEERNRGNFPPRFSGRQFPNYSSELNVNALELEDSALYLCASSPKGTGIHIQYFGAGTRLSVL.

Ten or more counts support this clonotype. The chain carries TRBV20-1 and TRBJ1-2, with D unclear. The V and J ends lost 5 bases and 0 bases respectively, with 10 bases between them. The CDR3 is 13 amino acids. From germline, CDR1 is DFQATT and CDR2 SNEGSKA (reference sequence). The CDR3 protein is CSALGSANYGYTF. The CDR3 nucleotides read TGCAGTGCTCTGGGATCAGCTAACTATGGCTACACCTTC.

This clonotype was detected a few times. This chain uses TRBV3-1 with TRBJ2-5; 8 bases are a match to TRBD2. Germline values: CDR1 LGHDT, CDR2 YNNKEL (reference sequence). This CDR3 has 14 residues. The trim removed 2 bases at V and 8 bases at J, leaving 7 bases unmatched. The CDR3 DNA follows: TGTGCCAGCAGCCAACGGGGGGGCTTGGAAACCCAGTACTTC. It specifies CASSQRGGLETQYF.

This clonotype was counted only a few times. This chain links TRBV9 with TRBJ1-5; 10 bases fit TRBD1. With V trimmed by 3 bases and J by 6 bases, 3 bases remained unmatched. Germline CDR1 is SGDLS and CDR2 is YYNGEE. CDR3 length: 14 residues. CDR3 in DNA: TGTGCCAGCAGCGCCGGACAGGGGGGTCAGCCCCAGCATTTT. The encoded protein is CASSAGQGGQPQHF. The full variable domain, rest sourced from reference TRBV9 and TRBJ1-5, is DSGVTQTPKHLITATGQRVTLRCSPRSGDLSVYWYQQSLDQGLQFLIQYYNGEERAKGNILERFSAQQFPDLHSELNLSSLELGDSALYFCASSAGQGGQPQHFGDGTRLSIL.